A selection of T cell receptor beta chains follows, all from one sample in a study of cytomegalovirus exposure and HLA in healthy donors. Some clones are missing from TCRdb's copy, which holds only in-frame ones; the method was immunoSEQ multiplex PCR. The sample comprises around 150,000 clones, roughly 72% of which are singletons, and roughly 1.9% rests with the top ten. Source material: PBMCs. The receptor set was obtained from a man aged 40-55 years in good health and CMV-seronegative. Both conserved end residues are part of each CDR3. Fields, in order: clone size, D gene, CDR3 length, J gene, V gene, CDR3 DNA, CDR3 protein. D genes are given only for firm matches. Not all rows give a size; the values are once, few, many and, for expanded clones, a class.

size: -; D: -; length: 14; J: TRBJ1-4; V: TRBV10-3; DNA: TGTGCCATCAGTGAGGGGAGAACTAATGAAAAACTGTTTTTT; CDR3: CAISEGRTNEKLFF
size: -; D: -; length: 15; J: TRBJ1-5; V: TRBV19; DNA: TGTGCCAGTAGTCAAGGGGGGGGCCCGGGGCAGCCCCAGCATTTT; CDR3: CASSQGGGPGQPQHF
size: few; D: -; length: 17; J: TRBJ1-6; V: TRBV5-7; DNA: TGTGCCAGCAGCTTCCCTCTAGCGGTAGCTTATAATTCACCCCTCCACTTT; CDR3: CASSFPLAVAYNSPLHF
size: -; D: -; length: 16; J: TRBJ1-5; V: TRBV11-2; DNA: TGTGCCAGCAGCTTAGTCATAGCGCTTAGCAATCAGCCCCAGCATTTT; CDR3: CASSLVIALSNQPQHF
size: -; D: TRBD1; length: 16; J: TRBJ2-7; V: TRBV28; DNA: TGTGCCAGCAGTTTAAATCGGTGGGACAGCTCCTACGAGCAGTACTTC; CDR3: CASSLNRWDSSYEQYF
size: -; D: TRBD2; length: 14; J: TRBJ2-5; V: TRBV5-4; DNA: TGTGCCAGCGAAGATAAAAGCGGGACAGAGACCCAGTACTTC; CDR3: CASEDKSGTETQYF
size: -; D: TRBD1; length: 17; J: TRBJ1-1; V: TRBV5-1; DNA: TGCGCCAGCAGCTTGGCCCTACAGGGGGCGATGAACACTGAAGCTTTCTTT; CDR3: CASSLALQGAMNTEAFF
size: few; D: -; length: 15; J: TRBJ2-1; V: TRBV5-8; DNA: TGTGCCAGCAGCCGACAGGTCGGGGCCTACAATGAGCAGTTCTTC; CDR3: CASSRQVGAYNEQFF
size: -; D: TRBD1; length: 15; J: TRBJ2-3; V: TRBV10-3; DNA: TGTGCCATCAGCGGCACAGGGGTACGGGCAGATACGCAGTATTTT; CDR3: CAISGTGVRADTQYF
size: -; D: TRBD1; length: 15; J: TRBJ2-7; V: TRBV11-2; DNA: TGTGCCAGCAGCTTAGGGGGACAGGGGGCCCGCGAGCAGTACTTC; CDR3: CASSLGGQGAREQYF
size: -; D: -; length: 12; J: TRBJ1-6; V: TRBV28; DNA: TGTGCCGGTGGGTCGGGCGGGTCACCCCTCCACTTT; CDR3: CAGGSGGSPLHF
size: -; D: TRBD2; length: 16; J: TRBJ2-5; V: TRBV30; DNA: TGTGCCTGGAGTGCCCCCCGGACTAGCGGGAAAGAGACCCAGTACTTC; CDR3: CAWSAPRTSGKETQYF
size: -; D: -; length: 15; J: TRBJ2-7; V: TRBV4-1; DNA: TGCGCCAGCAGCCAAGTGGAGGGACTCCCCTACGAGCAGTACTTC; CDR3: CASSQVEGLPYEQYF
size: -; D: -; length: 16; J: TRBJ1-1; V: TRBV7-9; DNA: TGTGCCAGCAGCCCCGGACAAACCATGATGAACACTGAAGCTTTCTTT; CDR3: CASSPGQTMMNTEAFF
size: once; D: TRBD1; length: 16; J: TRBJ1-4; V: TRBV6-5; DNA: TGTGCCAGCAGTTGGGACAGGGGATCAACTAATGAAAAACTGTTTTTT; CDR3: CASSWDRGSTNEKLFF
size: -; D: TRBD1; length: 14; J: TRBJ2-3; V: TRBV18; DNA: TGTGCCAGCTCATCCCCGGGACAGGGAAAGACGCAGTATTTT; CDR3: CASSSPGQGKTQYF